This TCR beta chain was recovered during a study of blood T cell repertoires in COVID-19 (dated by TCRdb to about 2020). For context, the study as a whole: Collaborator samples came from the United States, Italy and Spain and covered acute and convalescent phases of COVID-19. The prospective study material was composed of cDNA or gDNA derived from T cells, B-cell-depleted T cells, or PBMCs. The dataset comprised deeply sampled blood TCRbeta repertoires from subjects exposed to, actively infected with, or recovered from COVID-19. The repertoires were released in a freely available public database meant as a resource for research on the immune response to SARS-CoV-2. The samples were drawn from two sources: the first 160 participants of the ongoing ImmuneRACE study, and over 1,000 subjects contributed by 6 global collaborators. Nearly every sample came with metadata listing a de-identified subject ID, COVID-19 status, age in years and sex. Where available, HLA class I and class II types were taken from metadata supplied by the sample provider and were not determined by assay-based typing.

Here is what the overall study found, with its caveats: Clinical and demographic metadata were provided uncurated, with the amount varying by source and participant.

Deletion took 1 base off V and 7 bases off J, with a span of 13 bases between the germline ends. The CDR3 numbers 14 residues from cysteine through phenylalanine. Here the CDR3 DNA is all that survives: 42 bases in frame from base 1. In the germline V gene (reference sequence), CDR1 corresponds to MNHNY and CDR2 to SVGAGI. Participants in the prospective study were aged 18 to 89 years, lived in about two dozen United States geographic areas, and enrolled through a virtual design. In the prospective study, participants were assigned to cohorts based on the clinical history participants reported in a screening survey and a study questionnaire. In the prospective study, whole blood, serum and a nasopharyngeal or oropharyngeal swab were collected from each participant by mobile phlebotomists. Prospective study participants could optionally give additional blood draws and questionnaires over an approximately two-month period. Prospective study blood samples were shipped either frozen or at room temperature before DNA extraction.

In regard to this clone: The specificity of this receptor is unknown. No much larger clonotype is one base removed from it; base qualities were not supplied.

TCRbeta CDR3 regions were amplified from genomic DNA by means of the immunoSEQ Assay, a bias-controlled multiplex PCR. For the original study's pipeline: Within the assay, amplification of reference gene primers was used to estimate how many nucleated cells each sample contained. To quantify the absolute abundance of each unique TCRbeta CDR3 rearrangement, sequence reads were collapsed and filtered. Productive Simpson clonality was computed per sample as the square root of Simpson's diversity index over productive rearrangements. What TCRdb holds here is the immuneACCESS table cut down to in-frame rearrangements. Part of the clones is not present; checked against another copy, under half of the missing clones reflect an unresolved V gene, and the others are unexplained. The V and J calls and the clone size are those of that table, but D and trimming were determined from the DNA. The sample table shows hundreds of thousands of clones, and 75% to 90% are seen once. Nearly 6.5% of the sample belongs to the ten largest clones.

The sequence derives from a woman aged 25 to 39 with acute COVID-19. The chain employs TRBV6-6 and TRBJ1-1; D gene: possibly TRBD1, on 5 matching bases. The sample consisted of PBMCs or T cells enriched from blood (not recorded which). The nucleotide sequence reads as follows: TGTGCCAGCAGTTACTGGGGGGATGGGGATGAAGCTTTCTTT. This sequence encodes CASSYWGDGDEAFF.